The 14 T cell receptor beta chains reported below all come from one sample, sequenced in a study of PD-1 blockade in classical Hodgkin lymphoma. There was relapse after autologous stem cell transplantation in every patient, and there was variation in brentuximab vedotin exposure. Method: immunoSEQ multiplex PCR; TCRdb's copy keeps in-frame clones and lacks some. Of fewer than 110,000 clones detected, 85% to 90% appear once; the ten largest clones hold more than 6.5%. The source was peripheral blood mononuclear cells (PBMCs), collected before the second cycle of nivolumab. Receptors originate from a human donor with classical Hodgkin lymphoma.

The chain carries TRBV27 and TRBJ2-7, with 7 bases matching TRBD2. The CDR3 has 15 amino acids. Germline V gene lookup returns CDR1 MNHEY and CDR2 SMNVEV (reference sequence). V was clipped by 2 bases and J by 5 bases; unmatched bases: 9. The DNA of the CDR3 is TGTGCCAGCAGTTTAAGGGGAGCGGGAAGGGACGAGCAGTACTTC. Protein product: CASSLRGAGRDEQYF.

Comment on this clone: Additional DNA sequences in this sample encode the identical CDR3. The chain employs TRBV7-3 and TRBJ2-1; D call uncertain. The CDR3 extends over 13 amino acids. The V gene's germline CDR1 is SGHTA and CDR2 FQGTGA. V was shortened by 3 bases and J by 5 bases, with 8 bases between the two germline ends. In DNA, the CDR3 is TGTGCCAGCAGCTTGACTTTCAACAATGAGCAGTTCTTC. Its protein is CASSLTFNNEQFF.

The chain joins TRBV19 to TRBJ1-6; D perhaps matches TRBD1 (5 bases). V lost 5 bases to trimming and J lost 8 bases, with 19 bases between them. Germline-derived CDR1 and CDR2 are LNHDA and SQIVND (reference sequence). The CDR3 sequence is 16 residues long. In DNA form, the CDR3 reads TGTGCCAGTAGTTCAGGAGGGGCACCGTGGGATTCACCCCTCCACTTT. Protein sequence: CASSSGGAPWDSPLHF.

The chain joins TRBV5-6 to TRBJ1-1; D unresolved. From germline, CDR1 is SGHDT and CDR2 YYEEEE. V was pared by 1 base and J by 1 base, with 11 bases between. The length of the CDR3 is 15 residues. The CDR3 loop reads CASSLNTVTNTEAFF. CDR3 DNA: TGTGCCAGCAGCTTGAACACAGTCACGAACACTGAAGCTTTCTTT.

This clone was recorded only once. The V gene is TRBV4-2, the J gene TRBJ2-3, with 10 bases lining up with TRBD2. This CDR3 contains 21 residues. Trimming took 0 bases from V and 3 from J; bases not matched to a gene: 18. CDR1 and CDR2 (germline): LGHNA, YNFKEQ. The DNA of the CDR3 is TGTGCCAGCAGCCAAGATCTCCTAGCGGGGGCCACATCAACGGGGACAGATACGCAGTATTTT. This codes for CASSQDLLAGATSTGTDTQYF.

The chain uses TRBV28 and TRBJ1-2; D is ambiguous. V dropped 2 bases and J dropped 7 bases, with 17 bases sitting between them. This CDR3 is 15 amino acids long. Germline V gene lookup returns CDR1 MDHEN and CDR2 SYDVKM. The CDR3 protein is CASSLLGSGSGGYTF. Written as DNA, the CDR3 is TGTGCCAGCAGTTTACTCGGATCCGGGTCTGGTGGCTACACCTTC.

V usage is TRBV19 and J usage is TRBJ1-6, with TRBD1 matching 9 bases. The CDR3 sequence is 15 residues long. CDR1 is LNHDA and CDR2 is SQIVND in the germline V gene (reference sequence). The V gene end was trimmed by 6 bases and the J gene end by 5 bases; junction bases not matched to a gene: 5. The CDR3 nucleotides are TGTGCCAGTAGACAGACAGGGGGACATAATTCACCCCTCCACTTT. Protein sequence: CASRQTGGHNSPLHF.

The chain has TRBV23-1 and TRBJ1-1; tentatively, D is TRBD1 (5 bases). TRBV23-1 is designated an ORF whose function remains uncertain. Trimming took off 0 bases at V and 5 bases at J, with 13 bases between the two ends. CDR3 length: 15 amino acids. The CDR3 protein is CASSQSGREGTEAFF. The CDR3 DNA reads as TGCGCCAGCAGTCAATCCGGCAGGGAGGGTACTGAAGCTTTCTTT.

This chain connects TRBV5-1 to TRBJ2-5, with D unresolved. This CDR3 is built from 13 residues. V lost 0 bases and J lost 5, with 8 bases in between. Germline lookup yields CDR1 SGHRS and CDR2 YFSETQ. This CDR3 is CASSLASVETQYF. In DNA, the CDR3 is TGCGCCAGCAGCTTGGCCTCGGTGGAGACCCAGTACTTC.

This clone was counted once. The chain recombines TRBV6-5 with TRBJ2-5, with 11 bases identical to TRBD2. Germline V lookup: CDR1 MNHEY, CDR2 SVGAGI. The CDR3 runs to 16 residues. With 4 bases clipped from V and 3 bases from J, the junction kept 7 bases outside the gene matches. This CDR3 reads CASSSSGTSGEETQYF. CDR3 nucleotide sequence: TGTGCCAGCAGTTCCTCCGGGACTAGCGGAGAAGAGACCCAGTACTTC.

J is TRBJ1-1 and V is TRBV30; D remains ambiguous. The CDR3 is 11 residues long. Trimming removed 3 bases from V and 11 bases from J, with 13 bases in between. Germline V gene sequence: CDR1 GTSNPN, CDR2 SVGIG (reference sequence). For the CDR3, the DNA is TGTGCCTGGAGGATTGGGGTTGCGGCTTTCTTT. This encodes CAWRIGVAAFF.

J is TRBJ2-2 and V is TRBV2; the D is unclear. Germline V gene sequence: CDR1 SNHLY, CDR2 FYNNEI. V was pared by 4 bases and J by 5 bases, with 5 bases between. CDR3 length: 12 amino acids. The CDR3 sequence is CASSVDTGELFF. The CDR3 DNA reads as TGTGCCAGCAGTGTCGATACCGGGGAGCTGTTTTTT.

This chain uses TRBV5-1 with TRBJ1-3; 7 nucleotides agree with TRBD1. V shed 0 bases, J shed 0 bases, and the junction held 3 bases outside the gene matches. The CDR3 spans 16 residues. CDR1 SGHRS and CDR2 YFSETQ come from the germline V gene. CDR3 nucleotide sequence: TGCGCCAGCAGCTTGGAGGGGGCGAGCTCTGGAAACACCATATATTTT. Protein: CASSLEGASSGNTIYF.

This clone appeared a few times. This rearrangement joins TRBV27 to TRBJ2-1; D is unclear. The CDR3 extends over 14 amino acids. The germline V gene encodes CDR1 MNHEY and CDR2 SMNVEV (reference sequence). Trimming shortened V by 0 bases and J by 4 bases, and 7 bases separated the two germline ends. The CDR3 reads CASSLSGVYNEQFF. DNA of the CDR3: TGTGCCAGCAGTTTATCAGGTGTTTACAATGAGCAGTTCTTC.